This T cell receptor beta chain is drawn from a study of Ad26.COV2.S vaccination and SARS-CoV-2 variants. Losses at the gene ends were 6 bases for V and 0 bases for J; bases not matched to a gene: 7. CDR3 length: 17 amino acids. The germline V gene encodes CDR1 MNHEY and CDR2 SMNVEV (reference sequence). The treatment denotes: around 19 received Ad26.COV2.S at low or high dose, single or two shots; roughly five received placebo; per-sample allocation not given. Sampling was done on day 63 after the first vaccine or placebo injection. Profiling relied on immunoSEQ multiplex PCR, and the TCRdb table lists in-frame clones only, not all of them. The table records around 300,000 clones, about 89% of them present only once.

This clonotype originated in a person aged 18 to 59 who received the Ad26.COV2.S COVID-19 vaccine or a placebo. Sample: peripheral blood, taken in a trial of Ad26.COV2.S vaccine versus placebo. This rearrangement joins TRBV27 to TRBJ2-1, with 11 bases lining up with TRBD2. The CDR3 sequence is CASSLLAGESSYNEQFF. The CDR3 region has the DNA TGTGCCAGCAGCTTACTAGCGGGGGAAAGCTCCTACAATGAGCAGTTCTTC.